This TCR beta chain comes out of a study of T cells expressing NK-cell markers. TCRdb reprocessed the 5' RACE reads and stores each CDR3 protein as one record, lacking DNA. The sample table sets out about 410,000 distinct CDR3 sequences. The TCR comes from a woman aged 50 to 60 in good health. Source material: blood T cells: a sorted CD56 or NKG2C T cell subset, CD4+ or CD8+ T cells, or bulk PBMC T cells (not recorded which).

This chain's CDR3 is CASSPSWDTQYF. This chain uses TRBV27 with TRBJ2-3; TCRdb gives TRBD2 as the D gene, but with no DNA this cannot be confirmed. The CDR3 loop spans 12 amino acids. CDR1 is MNHEY and CDR2 is SMNVEV in the germline V gene (reference sequence).